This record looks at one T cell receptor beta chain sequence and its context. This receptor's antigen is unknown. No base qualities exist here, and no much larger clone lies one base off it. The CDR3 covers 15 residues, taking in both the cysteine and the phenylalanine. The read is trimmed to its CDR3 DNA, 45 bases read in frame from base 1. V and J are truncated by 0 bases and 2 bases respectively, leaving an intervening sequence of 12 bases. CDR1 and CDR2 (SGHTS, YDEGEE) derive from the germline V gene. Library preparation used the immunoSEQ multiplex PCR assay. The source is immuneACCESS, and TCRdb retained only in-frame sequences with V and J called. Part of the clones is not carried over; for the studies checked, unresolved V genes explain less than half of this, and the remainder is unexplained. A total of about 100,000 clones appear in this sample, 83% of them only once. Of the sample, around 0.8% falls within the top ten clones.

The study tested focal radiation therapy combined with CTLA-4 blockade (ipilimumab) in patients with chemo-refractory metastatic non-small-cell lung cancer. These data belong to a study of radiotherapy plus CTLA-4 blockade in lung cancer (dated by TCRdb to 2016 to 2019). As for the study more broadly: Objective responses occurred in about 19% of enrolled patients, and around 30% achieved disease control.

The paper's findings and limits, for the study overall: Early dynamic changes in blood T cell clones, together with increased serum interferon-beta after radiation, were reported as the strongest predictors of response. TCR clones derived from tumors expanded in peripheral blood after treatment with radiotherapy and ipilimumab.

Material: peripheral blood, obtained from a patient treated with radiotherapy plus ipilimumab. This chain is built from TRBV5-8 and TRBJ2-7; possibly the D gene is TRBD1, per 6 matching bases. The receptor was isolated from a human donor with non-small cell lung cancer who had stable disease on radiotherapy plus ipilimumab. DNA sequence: TGTGCCAGCAGCTTGGAGGCGACAGGTACCTACGAGCAGTACTTC. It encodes CASSLEATGTYEQYF.